This T cell receptor (beta chain) originates from a study of OX40 agonist ivuxolimab in advanced cancers. Looking at the study overall: Intravenous ivuxolimab at 0.01 to 10 mg/kg was given to patients every 2 weeks. General study findings and limits: Averaged across samples, CD8+ T cells carried more expanded clones than CD4+ did.

As regards this clone: Antigen unknown.

Sequenced by immunoSEQ multiplex PCR; TCRdb stores in-frame clones only, minus some. The sample gives over 35,000 clones, about 79% of which show up once; less than 30% is in the top ten. The J segment lost 1 base and the V segment lost 4 bases, leaving 4 bases of the junction unmatched. The germline gives CDR1 SGHDN, CDR2 FVKESK. CDR3 size: 16 residues. This material consisted of CD4+ or CD8+ T cells sorted from blood, taken in a trial of the OX40 agonist ivuxolimab. The TCR sequence derives from an adult with an advanced solid tumor such as melanoma, head and neck, liver or kidney cancer. This chain links TRBV14 with TRBJ2-1; TRBD2 agrees at 10 bases. The CDR3 is CASSRTAGGSYNEQFF. The CDR3, as DNA: TGTGCCAGCAGCCGAACAGCGGGGGGGTCCTACAATGAGCAGTTCTTC.